The 14 T cell receptor beta chains reported below all come from one sample, sequenced in a study of T-cell memory formation after mild COVID-19. TCRdb re-called the 5' RACE reads through MiXCR, storing one row per CDR3 protein. Of 530,000 or so distinct CDR3 sequences listed, 15% to 20% are singletons. The sequencing sample was made of PBMCs or a T cell subset sorted from them (not recorded which). These receptors originate from an adult woman who had mild COVID-19 (a few samples of this study predate the infection). Cell type and time point are not known.

The chain links TRBV2 to TRBJ1-4; 7 bases align to TRBD1. The CDR3 runs 13 residues. Unmatched junction bases numbered 7, after V lost 8 bases and J lost 7 bases. CDR1 is SNHLY, CDR2 FYNNEI, per germline. The CDR3, as DNA: TGTGCCAGCTATGACAGGGTTTCTGAAAAACTGTTTTTT. It encodes CASYDRVSEKLFF.

The chain couples TRBV6-5 to TRBJ2-1; 12 bases are shared with TRBD2. This CDR3 has 15 amino acids. V shed 6 bases, J shed 9 bases, and the junction held 9 bases outside the gene matches. Germline V gene lookup returns CDR1 MNHEY and CDR2 SVGAGI. Written as DNA, the CDR3 is TGTGCCAGCAGCCAGACTAGCGGGGGCTCGGGTGAGCAGTTCTTC. Residues: CASSQTSGGSGEQFF.

A few counts support this clonotype. As DNA, the CDR3 is TGTGCCAGCAGCTTATCGGGACTAGCGTCAGATACGCAGTATTTT. Its protein is CASSLSGLASDTQYF. The gene calls are TRBV7-2 and TRBJ2-3; 10 positions match TRBD2. CDR1 is SGHTA, CDR2 FQGNSA, per germline. Trimming took 2 bases from V and 4 from J; bases not matched to a gene: 3. CDR3 length: 15 amino acids.

This sequence joins TRBV7-9 and TRBJ2-2, with 8 bases that match TRBD2. The junction had 8 bases not matched to a gene; V was cut back by 5 bases and J by 3 bases. There are 16 residues in the CDR3. Looked up from germline, CDR1 is SEHNR and CDR2 is FQNEAQ (reference sequence). CDR3 sequence (DNA): TGTGCCAGCAGCCCGCCGGGGGGGGAGTACACCGGGGAGCTGTTTTTT. Protein product: CASSPPGGEYTGELFF.

Only a few counts were recorded for this clonotype. V is TRBV5-1 and J is TRBJ1-5; TRBD1 aligns across 9 bases. The trim removed 5 bases at V and 6 bases at J, leaving 3 bases unmatched. The length of the CDR3 is 13 residues. The V gene's germline CDR1 is SGHRS and CDR2 YFSETQ. CDR3: CASRQGAGQPQHF. DNA of the CDR3: TGCGCCAGCAGACAGGGGGCTGGTCAGCCCCAGCATTTT.

The chain carries TRBV5-1 and TRBJ2-1, with 10 positions matching TRBD1. This CDR3 has 16 amino acids. The V gene end was trimmed by 5 bases and the J gene end by 0 bases; junction bases not matched to a gene: 5. Germline V gene data show CDR1 as SGHRS and CDR2 as YFSETQ. The CDR3: CASRAGQGTSYNEQFF. For the CDR3, the DNA is TGCGCCAGCAGGGCGGGACAGGGGACCTCCTACAATGAGCAGTTCTTC.

This clonotype was recorded a few times. V gene TRBV7-3 combines with J gene TRBJ2-5; D unclear. Germline loops: CDR1 SGHTA, CDR2 FQGTGA. Trimming stripped 1 base from V and 4 bases from J, with 7 bases between. The CDR3 runs to 13 residues. The CDR3 bases are TGTGCCAGCAGCTTAATACCCCTAGAGACCCAGTACTTC. Translating gives CASSLIPLETQYF.

This clonotype showed up many times. The J gene is TRBJ2-7, the V gene TRBV12-3 or TRBV12-4; possible D gene TRBD1, 6 bases. The ends were cut back, 5 bases at V and 4 bases at J, with 6 bases in the middle. The CDR3 totals 11 residues. This CDR3 reads CASSTGYEQYF. CDR3 in DNA: TGTGCCAGCAGTACAGGGTACGAGCAGTACTTC.

The chain uses TRBV29-1 and TRBJ2-5, with D possibly called TRBD1 or TRBD2 (5 bases each). The CDR3 has 14 amino acids. Germline V gene lookup returns CDR1 SQVTM and CDR2 ANQGSEA. V shed 5 bases and J shed 7 bases, with 20 bases lying between them. Here the CDR3 reads CSVSLLGVGGTQYF. DNA for the CDR3: TGCAGCGTTTCCCTCTTGGGGGTCGGCGGGACCCAGTACTTC.

The chain links TRBV9 to TRBJ2-3; a possible D gene is TRBD2 (5 bases). V lost 1 base, J lost 4 bases, and 10 bases lay in between. Germline CDR1 SGDLS, CDR2 YYNGEE. The CDR3 runs to 14 residues. CDR3 bases: TGTGCCAGCAGCGTAACGTCGGGGTCAGATACGCAGTATTTT. Its protein is CASSVTSGSDTQYF. Drawing the rest from reference TRBV9 and TRBJ2-3, the complete variable domain is DSGVTQTPKHLITATGQRVTLRCSPRSGDLSVYWYQQSLDQGLQFLIQYYNGEERAKGNILERFSAQQFPDLHSELNLSSLELGDSALYFCASSVTSGSDTQYFGPGTRLTVL.

The chain recombines TRBV11-3 with TRBJ2-1; TRBD2 matches at 11 bases. Trimming cost V 5 bases and J 12 bases; bases outside gene matches: 3. Germline V gene data show CDR1 as SGHNT and CDR2 as YENEEA. The CDR3 contains 12 residues. The CDR3 protein is CASSPGTSGQFF. The CDR3 nucleotides read TGTGCCAGCAGCCCGGGGACTAGCGGGCAGTTCTTC.

The V gene is TRBV7-9, the J gene TRBJ2-1; TRBD1 matches 10 bases. Germline assignment: CDR1 SEHNR and CDR2 FQNEAQ (reference sequence). The CDR3 contains 14 residues. V lost 5 bases to trimming and J lost 6 bases; unmatched junction nucleotides: 4. The DNA for the CDR3 is TGTGCCAGCAGCATTGACAGGGGGCGCAATGAGCAGTTCTTC. This sequence encodes CASSIDRGRNEQFF.

This clonotype came up a few times. This sequence joins TRBV7-3 and TRBJ1-5; perhaps TRBD1 as D (6 bases). Trimming removed 5 bases at V and 1 base at J, with 18 bases between. CDR1 and CDR2 (germline): SGHTA, FQGTGA. The CDR3 loop spans 17 amino acids. CDR3 in amino acids: CASSPDGGRGSNQPQHF. The CDR3 coding sequence is TGTGCCAGCAGCCCAGACGGGGGCAGGGGAAGCAATCAGCCCCAGCATTTT.

This clonotype was counted between two and nine times. The rearrangement links TRBV5-6 to TRBJ2-7, with D possibly called TRBD1 or TRBD2 (5 bases each). Trimming took off 0 bases at V and 3 bases at J, with 19 bases between the two ends. CDR3 length equals 17 residues. The germline V gene encodes CDR1 SGHDT and CDR2 YYEEEE. The CDR3 coding sequence is TGTGCCAGCAGCTTGGATCCCGGGACCCCTACGGTCTACGAGCAGTACTTC. It is translated as CASSLDPGTPTVYEQYF.